This is a list of T cell receptor beta chains from one sample in a study of cytomegalovirus exposure and HLA in healthy donors. The assay was immunoSEQ multiplex PCR, and TCRdb's table has in-frame clones only and misses some. The sample lists 90,000 to 120,000 clones; roughly 83% were seen once. The sample consisted of PBMCs. The receptors here all came from a female donor in good health and CMV-seropositive. Both conserved end residues are trimmed from each CDR3.

TRBV5-6 | ASSLPWEGRSTEAF
TRBV6-6 | ASSYTGIPARHGYT
TRBV5-6 | ASSLTGGPNTGELF
TRBV2 | ASRMVAGASYEQY
TRBV7-2 | ASKGQLSTDTQY
TRBV7-2 | ASSSDQGMGGYT
TRBV9 | ASSVAVSGNTIY
TRBV6-1 | ASTVGGTTNEKLF
TRBV29-1 | SVVQGYT
TRBV9 | ASSVATGGRSGGQY
TRBV6-1 | ASSRAGQGHGGYT
TRBV9 | ASSPRLGAGVGEQY
TRBV6-5 | ASSYPDREGYT
TRBV5-6 | ASSPGPARGLNEQY
TRBV6-6 | ASSYGGGSYEQY
TRBV19 | ASSIATTGQETQY
TRBV6-6 | ASSYGFRGGNTEAF
TRBV30 | AWSKLDVRISETQY
TRBV5-1 | ASSFGQSGNTIY
TRBV6-1 | ASSSTGPRNQPQH
TRBV18 | ASSPGQGAVEKLF
TRBV6-5 | ASQLRVRVKPEAF
TRBV11-2 | ASSSTLAGGPSTQY